This T cell receptor beta chain was recorded in a study of blood T cells in healthy people across ages. A sample-barcoded 5' primer and a J-beta primer mix were used in a second PCR of roughly 6 to 11 cycles. TCRdb processed the 5' RACE reads anew with MiXCR; each CDR3 protein has one entry. The data show fewer than 1.5 million distinct CDR3 sequences, 40% to 50% seen once. V shed 6 bases, J shed 5 bases, and the junction held 7 bases outside the gene matches. This CDR3 is built from 14 residues. In germline, CDR1 is MNHNS, CDR2 SASEGT. This clonotype has just a few counts. The material sequenced was blood. The sequence was collected from a woman aged 18-30 years in good health. The V call is TRBV6-1, the J call TRBJ2-5; 9 bases are shared with TRBD2. DNA for the CDR3: TGTGCCAGCAGCGGGACTAGCTCCAGGGAGACCCAGTACTTC. It yields the protein CASSGTSSRETQYF.